The T cell receptor beta chain described here comes from a study of blood T cell repertoires in COVID-19. Assay used: immunoSEQ multiplex PCR; TCRdb lists only in-frame clones, some missing. The data contain more than 200,000 clones, about 85% of them singletons. V was shortened by 6 bases and J by 9 bases, with 18 bases between the two germline ends. The CDR3 contains 14 residues. Germline V gene sequence: CDR1 MNHNY, CDR2 SVGAGI (reference sequence). This sequence was found in a woman in her 30s with acute COVID-19. The specimen sequenced was PBMCs or T cells enriched from blood (not recorded which). The chain joins TRBV6-6 to TRBJ1-5; D uncertain. As DNA, the CDR3 is TGTGCCAGCAGACTGCCCCGGGTACAATCGCCCCAGCATTTT. Amino acids: CASRLPRVQSPQHF.